The entry below gives a single TCR beta chain sequence along with its context. The entry originates in a study of neoadjuvant anti-PD-1 for oral cavity cancer. Study-level background: Non-progressing patients received a fourth nivolumab dose near day 43, then surgery on days 50-56.

Most PBMC samples had roughly 0.45 ug input DNA in six replicates. The repertoire was sequenced with immunoSEQ multiplex PCR; TCRdb's copy has only in-frame clones and lacks some. The table lists 12,000 to 15,000 clones, around 70% of them singletons. Trimming removed 5 bases from V and 2 bases from J; junction bases left unmatched: 3. Germline assignment: CDR1 MNHNY and CDR2 SVGAGI (reference sequence). The CDR3 has 14 amino acids. The starting material was PBMCs, obtained before nivolumab (anti-PD-1) treatment. This sequence originates from a person aged 35 to 85 with oral cavity squamous cell carcinoma. V is TRBV6-6 and J is TRBJ2-5; 9 bases fit TRBD2. CDR3 loop: CASSERGAQETQYF. The CDR3 DNA sequence: TGTGCCAGCAGTGAGCGGGGGGCACAAGAGACCCAGTACTTC.